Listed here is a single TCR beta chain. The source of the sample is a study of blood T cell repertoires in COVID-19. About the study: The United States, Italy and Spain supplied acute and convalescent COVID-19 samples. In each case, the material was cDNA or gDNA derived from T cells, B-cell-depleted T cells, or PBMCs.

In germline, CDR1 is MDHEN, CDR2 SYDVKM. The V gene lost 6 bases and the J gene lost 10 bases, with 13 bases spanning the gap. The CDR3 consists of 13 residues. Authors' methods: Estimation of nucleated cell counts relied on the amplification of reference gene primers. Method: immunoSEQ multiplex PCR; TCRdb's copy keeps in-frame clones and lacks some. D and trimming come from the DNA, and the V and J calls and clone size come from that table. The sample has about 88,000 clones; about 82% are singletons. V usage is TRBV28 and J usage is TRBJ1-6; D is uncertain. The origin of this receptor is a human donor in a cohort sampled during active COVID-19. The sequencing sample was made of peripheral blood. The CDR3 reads CASRPGEVSPLHF. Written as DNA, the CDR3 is TGTGCCAGCAGGCCCGGGGAGGTGTCACCCCTCCACTTT.